These 3 T cell receptor beta chains were sequenced from one sample in a study of T cells in Graves' hyperthyroidism and ophthalmopathy. TCR beta CDR3 regions were amplified from RNA. Researchers ran a first-round RT-PCR on the TCR CDR3 using the HTBI primer set. TCRdb called the multiplex PCR reads again in MiXCR, with one record for every CDR3 protein. There are about 540,000 distinct CDR3 sequences in the sample; more than 45% occur only once, and roughly 8.2% lies in the top ten. Sequenced: peripheral blood or thyroid tissue (not recorded which). The receptors originated from a woman under 30 with Graves' hyperthyroidism.

This clonotype was found a few times. The chain employs TRBV7-9 and TRBJ2-5, with D possibly matching TRBD1 (5 bases). This CDR3 region has 13 residues. V lost 4 bases and J 4 bases, leaving 10 bases between the germline ends. CDR1 is SEHNR and CDR2 is FQNEAQ in the germline V gene (reference sequence). The DNA for the CDR3 is TGTGCCAGCAGCTCCCCCAGGGTAGAGACCCAGTACTTC. As protein: CASSSPRVETQYF.

The sample holds many counts of this clonotype. DNA of the CDR3: TGTGCCATCAGTGAAGCGGGAGGCGAGCAGTACTTC. This sequence encodes CAISEAGGEQYF. The chain joins TRBV10-3 to TRBJ2-7; 9 bases match TRBD2. V was clipped by 3 bases and J by 6 bases; unmatched bases: 0. The CDR3 loop spans 12 amino acids. Per the germline V gene, CDR1 is ENHRY and CDR2 is SYGVKD.

In DNA, the CDR3 is TGTGCCAGCAGCCTGACTAGTAGTTCCGGGGCCGAGCAGTACTTC. This gives the protein CASSLTSSSGAEQYF. The chain recombines TRBV7-2 with TRBJ2-7, with D possibly being TRBD2 (6 bases). The germline V gene has CDR1 SGHTA and CDR2 FQGNSA. CDR3 length: 15 amino acids. Trimming took off 5 bases at V and 6 bases at J, with 20 bases between the two ends.